This T cell receptor (beta chain) was retrieved from a study of shared T cell receptors in the human thymus. The CDR3 contains 12 residues. The germline V gene encodes CDR1 MNHEY and CDR2 SMNVEV (reference sequence). The V gene end was trimmed by 4 bases and the J gene end by 6 bases; junction bases not matched to a gene: 0. Here immunoSEQ multiplex PCR was the method, and the copy in TCRdb shows in-frame clones only, minus some. The repertoire includes some 640,000 clones, around 87% of them detected once, and 0.0094% sits in the top ten. These same records also appear under a second study, on human thymus T cells. That paper states: As related research reported, thymic repertoires overlapped highly among unrelated individuals.

This TCR was recovered from a boy in the first two years of life with a congenital heart defect. The material sequenced was thymocytes. The J gene is TRBJ2-7, the V gene TRBV27; TRBD1 matches 10 bases. The CDR3 spells CASSWTGGEQYF. The CDR3 region has the DNA TGTGCCAGCAGTTGGACAGGGGGCGAGCAGTACTTC.